This T cell receptor (beta chain) was obtained from a study of tumor-infiltrating lymphocytes in primary liver carcinoma. With a constant-region primer, TCR beta cDNA was made from about 0.5 ug of total RNA. Amplification in three nested multiplex PCR rounds with slightly modified ARM-PCR gave rise to TCR beta libraries. The first two PCR rounds, roughly 10 cycles each, used TRBV1-TRBV30 forward primers and a C-beta reverse primer. TCRdb itself ran the multiplex PCR reads through MiXCR, one entry per CDR3 protein. The sample holds almost 200,000 distinct CDR3 sequences, about two thirds seen once. The CDR3 has 15 residues. Germline values: CDR1 SGHKS, CDR2 YYEKEE (reference sequence). V was trimmed by 1 base and J by 1 base, leaving 12 bases between them. Unsorted whole blood served as the source of blood RNA, and germline DNA was extracted as well.

The source is a woman in her sixties or seventies with primary liver carcinoma and hepatitis B virus infection. Specimen: peripheral blood. The chain combines TRBV5-5 with TRBJ2-7; D not certain. The chain's CDR3 is CASSLQTLFSYEQYF. CDR3 nucleotide sequence: TGTGCCAGCAGCTTGCAGACCTTGTTTTCCTACGAGCAGTACTTC.